The 16 T cell receptor beta chains listed next were all sequenced from one sample in a study of memory CD8 T cells in hepatitis C reinfection. Sequencing was performed with immunoSEQ multiplex PCR; in TCRdb, only in-frame clones are kept and a portion is missing. The sample lists over 50,000 clones, around nine tenths occurring once. Time point described: pre-reinfection, 55 to 20 weeks before reinfection detection. TCR sequencing was done directly ex vivo on sorted cells, without expansion in vitro. The sequenced material came from naive CD8+ T cells sorted from blood. Receptor source: a man aged 18-30 years with hepatitis C virus infection.

This clone was counted once. This sequence joins TRBV11-3 and TRBJ2-5; TRBD1 aligns across 7 bases. The CDR3 is 14 residues long. The trim removed 5 bases at V and 5 bases at J, leaving 8 bases unmatched. In germline, CDR1 is SGHNT, CDR2 YENEEA. Written as DNA, the CDR3 is TGTGCCAGCAGCCTCAGGGGGAGTGGGGAGACCCAGTACTTC. Encoded protein: CASSLRGSGETQYF.

The chain employs TRBV4-1 and TRBJ2-1; 10 nucleotides align to TRBD1. Germline values: CDR1 MGHRA, CDR2 YSYEKL. The V segment lost 0 bases and the J segment 7 bases; nucleotides outside the gene matches: 9. This CDR3 has 17 residues. The CDR3 nucleotides are TGCGCCAGCAGCCAAGATTTATCCGGACAGGGGGAAAATGAGCAGTTCTTC. Its protein is CASSQDLSGQGENEQFF.

This clone has just one count. The rearrangement links TRBV27 to TRBJ2-1; 8 bases map to TRBD2. The germline gives CDR1 MNHEY, CDR2 SMNVEV (reference sequence). J gave up 8 bases and V 7 bases, and 7 bases lay outside the gene matches. The CDR3 contains 13 residues. The CDR3 DNA reads TGTGCCAGCACCATCCTAGCGGGTTATGAGCAGTTCTTC. Translation gives CASTILAGYEQFF.

The V gene is TRBV4-3, the J gene TRBJ1-2; D is unclear. Per germline, CDR1 LGHNA and CDR2 YSLEER. This CDR3 has 15 amino acids. Trimming removed 0 bases from V and 2 bases from J, with 10 bases in between. The CDR3 nucleotides are TGCGCCAGCAGCCAAGAACTTTCAAAGAACTATGGCTACACCTTC. This translates into CASSQELSKNYGYTF.

The gene calls are TRBV6-1 and TRBJ1-2; D is perhaps TRBD1 (5 bases). The CDR3 has 14 residues. Germline V gives CDR1 MNHNS, CDR2 SASEGT. V gave up 10 bases and J gave up 4 bases, with 19 bases separating them. The CDR3 loop is CATPGVAELYGYTF. The CDR3 DNA sequence: TGTGCCACTCCGGGGGTGGCAGAGCTCTATGGCTACACCTTC.

This rearrangement joins TRBV7-9 to TRBJ1-2, with TRBD1 matching over 7 bases. The V segment lost 0 bases and the J segment 4 bases; nucleotides outside the gene matches: 2. Germline V gene data show CDR1 as SEHNR and CDR2 as FQNEAQ (reference sequence). This CDR3 region has 14 residues. The CDR3 sequence: CASSLATGIYGYTF. The CDR3 region has the DNA TGTGCCAGCAGCTTAGCGACAGGGATCTATGGCTACACCTTC.

This clone was counted only a few times. This chain joins TRBV19 and TRBJ1-1, with D perhaps TRBD1 (5 bases). The CDR3 consists of 14 residues. CDR1 and CDR2 from the germline V gene are LNHDA and SQIVND (reference sequence). V lost 3 bases to trimming and J lost 4 bases, with 12 bases between them. This chain's CDR3 is CASSMGQGRTEAFF. CDR3 coding DNA: TGTGCCAGTAGTATGGGTCAGGGTCGCACTGAAGCTTTCTTT. Combining the CDR3 with reference TRBV19 and TRBJ1-1 gives the whole variable domain DGGITQSPKYLFRKEGQNVTLSCEQNLNHDAMYWYRQDPGQGLRLIYYSQIVNDFQKGDIAEGYSVSREKKESFPLTVTSAQKNPTAFYLCASSMGQGRTEAFFGQGTRLTVV.

The chain carries TRBV15 and TRBJ2-7; 7 bases line up with TRBD2. This CDR3 spans 15 amino acids. Germline V CDR1 and CDR2: LNHNV, YYDKDF (reference sequence). V shed 6 bases, J shed 2 bases, and the junction held 10 bases outside the gene matches. The CDR3 loop reads CATSPGGGNAYEQYV. For the CDR3, the DNA is TGTGCCACCAGTCCTGGGGGAGGGAACGCCTACGAGCAGTACGTC.

This chain links TRBV7-9 with TRBJ1-2; D perhaps matches TRBD1 (6 bases). V was trimmed by 2 bases and J by 2 bases, leaving 9 bases between them. The CDR3 is 14 residues long. Germline V gene data show CDR1 as SEHNR and CDR2 as FQNEAQ (reference sequence). CDR3 in DNA: TGTGCCAGCAGCTTAACAGGGATAAACTATGGCTACACCTTC. It encodes CASSLTGINYGYTF.

The V call is TRBV7-3, the J call TRBJ1-4, with TRBD1 matching over 7 bases. The CDR3 has 15 residues. J was trimmed by 5 bases and V by 5 bases; bases with no gene match: 8. Germline loops: CDR1 SGHTA, CDR2 FQGTGA. The CDR3 is CASSGYRGENEKLFF. Written as DNA, the CDR3 is TGTGCCAGCAGCGGATACAGGGGTGAAAATGAAAAACTGTTTTTT.

The genes are TRBV15 and TRBJ2-7; weak D call: TRBD2 (5 bases). The CDR3 loop spans 16 amino acids. Germline V lookup: CDR1 LNHNV, CDR2 YYDKDF (reference sequence). V was cut by 5 bases and J by 2 bases, with 19 bases left in between. CDR3 protein: CATSLDSGMLPYEQYF. In DNA, the CDR3 is TGTGCCACCAGCCTGGACTCCGGGATGCTTCCCTACGAGCAGTACTTC.

The J gene is TRBJ2-1, the V gene TRBV29-1; 8 nucleotides align to TRBD2. Germline V gene sequence: CDR1 SQVTM, CDR2 ANQGSEA. V lost 0 bases and J lost 0; bases outside the gene matches: 7. The CDR3 spans 17 residues. The CDR3 is CSVEDQVSGSSYNEQFF. The DNA of the CDR3 is TGCAGCGTTGAAGATCAGGTGAGCGGGAGCTCCTACAATGAGCAGTTCTTC.

V usage is TRBV5-4 and J usage is TRBJ1-1; no definite D call. The CDR3 is made up of 13 amino acids. Germline assignment: CDR1 SGHNT and CDR2 YYREEE (reference sequence). V was shortened by 0 bases and J by 6 bases, with 9 bases between the two germline ends. The CDR3 protein is CASSLATRPEAFF. CDR3 in DNA: TGTGCCAGCAGCTTGGCGACTCGTCCTGAAGCTTTCTTT.

The chain uses TRBV9 and TRBJ2-7; 9 positions agree with TRBD1. The CDR3 runs to 14 residues. V lost 2 bases, J lost 4 bases, and 4 bases stayed unmatched. Per the germline V gene, CDR1 is SGDLS and CDR2 is YYNGEE. The CDR3 coding sequence is TGTGCCAGCAGCGTCGGACAGGGGAAGTACGAGCAGTACTTC. Translating gives CASSVGQGKYEQYF.

V gene TRBV4-1 combines with J gene TRBJ1-5; 7 positions match TRBD1. V dropped 2 bases and J dropped 3; count of bases not matched to a gene: 7. The CDR3 length is 16 residues. Germline V lookup: CDR1 MGHRA, CDR2 YSYEKL. In DNA, the CDR3 is TGCGCCAGCAGCCAATCCCAAGGGGGCTCCAATCAGCCCCAGCATTTT. As protein: CASSQSQGGSNQPQHF.

This chain uses TRBV6-1 with TRBJ2-7; 8 positions match TRBD1. The J segment lost 3 bases and the V segment lost 6 bases, leaving 4 bases of the junction unmatched. The length of the CDR3 is 13 residues. Germline CDR1 reads MNHNS; CDR2 reads SASEGT. CDR3 bases: TGTGCCAGCAGATCCGGGACAGGCTACGAGCAGTACTTC. Translation: CASRSGTGYEQYF.